A single sample gave rise to the 5 T cell receptor beta chains below, sequenced in a study of blood T cell repertoires in COVID-19. Sequenced by immunoSEQ multiplex PCR; TCRdb stores in-frame clones only, minus some. The sample lists tens of thousands of clones; 75% to 85% were seen once. The sample consisted of peripheral blood. Receptor source: a woman in her 70s with acute or convalescent COVID-19.

The genes are TRBV7-9 and TRBJ1-1; 7 positions agree with TRBD1. This CDR3 contains 14 residues. The trim removed 5 bases at V and 3 bases at J, leaving 6 bases unmatched. Germline CDR1 reads SEHNR; CDR2 reads FQNEAQ (reference sequence). In nucleotides, the CDR3 is TGTGCCAGCAGCCCACCCGACAGGGACACTGAAGCTTTCTTT. Protein product: CASSPPDRDTEAFF.

The V call is TRBV5-1, the J call TRBJ1-2; 9 nucleotides align to TRBD1. The CDR3 covers 15 residues. Germline V gene sequence: CDR1 SGHRS, CDR2 YFSETQ. The V and J ends lost 3 bases and 8 bases, in that order; junction bases with no gene match: 11. CDR3 DNA: TGCGCCAGCAGCTCCCTCACAGGGGGCATGAGAGGCTACACCTTC. Translation: CASSSLTGGMRGYTF.

The chain uses TRBV7-8 and TRBJ2-1, with TRBD1 matching over 8 bases. V lost 5 bases to trimming and J lost 9 bases; unmatched junction nucleotides: 24. Germline CDR1 SGHVS, CDR2 FQNEAQ. The CDR3 sequence is 19 residues long. CDR3 in amino acids: CASSTQGAMVWRSKGEQFF. The CDR3 region has the DNA TGTGCCAGCAGCACCCAGGGGGCGATGGTATGGCGGTCCAAGGGTGAGCAGTTCTTC.

The CDR3 spells CASSLDPGQGKDTQYF. Written as DNA, the CDR3 is TGCGCCAGCAGCTTGGATCCGGGACAGGGAAAAGATACGCAGTATTTT. The chain has TRBV5-1 and TRBJ2-3; TRBD1 matches 9 bases. The CDR3 sequence is 16 residues long. Germline assignment: CDR1 SGHRS and CDR2 YFSETQ. Losses at the gene ends were 0 bases for V and 5 bases for J; bases not matched to a gene: 7.

This chain connects TRBV7-9 to TRBJ1-2; TRBD1 matches at 8 bases. Germline V lookup: CDR1 SEHNR, CDR2 FQNEAQ (reference sequence). The CDR3 totals 16 residues. V was pared by 1 base and J by 4 bases, with 8 bases of the junction left unmatched. CDR3 in amino acids: CASSLVRDRLGYGYTF. The DNA of the CDR3 is TGTGCCAGCAGCTTAGTGAGGGACAGGCTCGGCTATGGCTACACCTTC.